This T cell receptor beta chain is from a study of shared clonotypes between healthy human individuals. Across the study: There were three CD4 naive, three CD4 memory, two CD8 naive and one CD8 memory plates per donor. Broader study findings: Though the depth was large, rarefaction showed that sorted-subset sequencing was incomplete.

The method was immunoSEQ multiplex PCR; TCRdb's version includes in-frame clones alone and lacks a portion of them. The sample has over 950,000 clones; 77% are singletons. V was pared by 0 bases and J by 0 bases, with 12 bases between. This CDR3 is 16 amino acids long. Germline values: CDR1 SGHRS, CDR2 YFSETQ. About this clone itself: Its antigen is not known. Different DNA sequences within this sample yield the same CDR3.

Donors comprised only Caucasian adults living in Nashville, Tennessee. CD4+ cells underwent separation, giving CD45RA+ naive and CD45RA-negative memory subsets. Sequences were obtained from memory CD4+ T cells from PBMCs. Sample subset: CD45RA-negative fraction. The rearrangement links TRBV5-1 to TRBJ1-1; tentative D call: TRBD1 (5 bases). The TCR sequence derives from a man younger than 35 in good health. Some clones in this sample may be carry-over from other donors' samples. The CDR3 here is CASSLGQGLMNTEAFF. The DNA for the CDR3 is TGCGCCAGCAGCTTGGGCCAGGGCTTAATGAACACTGAAGCTTTCTTT.